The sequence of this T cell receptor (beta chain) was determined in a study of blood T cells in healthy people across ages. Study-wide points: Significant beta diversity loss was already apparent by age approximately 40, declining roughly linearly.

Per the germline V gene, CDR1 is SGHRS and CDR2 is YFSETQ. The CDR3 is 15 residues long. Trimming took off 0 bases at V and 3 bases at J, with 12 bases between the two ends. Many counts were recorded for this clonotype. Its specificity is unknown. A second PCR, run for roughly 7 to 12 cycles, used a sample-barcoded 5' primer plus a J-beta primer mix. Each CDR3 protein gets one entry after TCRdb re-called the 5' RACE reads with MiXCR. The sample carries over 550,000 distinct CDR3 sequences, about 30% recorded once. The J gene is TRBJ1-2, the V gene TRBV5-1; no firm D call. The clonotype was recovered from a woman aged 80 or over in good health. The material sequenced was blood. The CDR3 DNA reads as TGCGCCAGCAGCTTGGACGCGGGGAACGACTATGGCTACACCTTC. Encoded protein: CASSLDAGNDYGYTF.